This T cell receptor beta chain was captured by sequencing in a study of human T cells and chemical hapten exposure. TCRdb processed the RACE reads anew with MiXCR; each CDR3 protein has one entry. Of about 190,000 distinct CDR3 sequences listed, about 22% are singletons. Trimming shortened V by 6 bases and J by 4 bases, and 18 bases separated the two germline ends. Germline assignment: CDR1 MDHEN and CDR2 SYDVKM. The CDR3 spans 15 residues. Time point noted: patch test 3, about 24 weeks after DPC sensitization. Specified treatment: therapeutic diphenylcyclopropenone sensitization with weekly scalp DPC.

The input for sequencing was whole blood, taken in connection with sensitization to the hapten diphenylcyclopropenone (DPC). The J gene is TRBJ1-2, the V gene TRBV28; TRBD1 might be the D (6 bases). This sequence was found in a middle-aged woman with alopecia areata. Some clones in this sample may be carry-over from other donors' samples. The CDR3 coding sequence is TGTGCCAGCAGCTTAGAGGTACAGGGTAGCTATGGCTACACCTTC. This sequence encodes CASSLEVQGSYGYTF.